This TCR beta chain was captured in a study of blood T cell repertoires in COVID-19. Study summary: Italy, Spain and the United States were the sources of the convalescent and acute COVID-19 samples. The cDNA or gDNA used as material had been derived from T cells, B-cell-depleted T cells, or PBMCs.

This clone was seen a few times. Per the authors' pipeline: Estimated nucleated cell counts came from reference gene primer amplification. Generated by immunoSEQ multiplex PCR, the TCRdb table keeps only in-frame clones and is missing some. For V, J and clone size, that table is used; D and trimming come from the DNA. The sample holds approximately 300,000 clones, about nine tenths seen once. Germline CDR1 reads MNHNS; CDR2 reads SASEGT. This CDR3 is 15 amino acids long. The V gene lost 1 base and the J gene lost 0 bases, with 7 bases spanning the gap. The sequenced material came from peripheral blood. This rearrangement joins TRBV6-1 to TRBJ1-3; the D gene is possibly TRBD1 (6 bases). This sequence originates from a woman in her 30s with COVID-19, enrolled during active disease. CDR3: CASSEGDISGNTIYF. Written as DNA, the CDR3 is TGTGCCAGCAGTGAAGGGGACATCTCTGGAAACACCATATATTTT.